Sequencing of this T cell receptor beta chain was carried out in a study of CD8+ T cells in alopecia areata. Study conclusions and caveats: Expanded CD8+ clones among the top 100, and scalp clonality, were significantly decreased by tofacitinib. Lesional tissue from the scalp (especially in alopecia totalis/universalis) showed higher clonality than normal scalp. Baseline CD8+ expansion's link to response remains uncertain, as there was one nonresponder.

Treatment denoted: oral pan-JAK inhibitor, 5-10 mg twice daily. Sorting from PBMCs produced CD4+ and CD8+ T cells. In the case of this clone: What it binds is unknown.

V dropped 2 bases and J dropped 0 bases, with 8 bases sitting between them. CDR1 is SGHTA and CDR2 is FQGNSA in the germline V gene. The CDR3 has 15 residues. RNA extraction was followed by reverse transcription into cDNA, which acted as the sequencing template. Clones were read by immunoSEQ multiplex PCR, and TCRdb kept only the in-frame ones, dropping some. The sample shows about 200,000 clones, more than 30% of them seen only once. The sequence was obtained from a human donor with alopecia areata. The sample here was CD4+ T cells sorted from blood, taken at approximately week 31, from a patient treated with tofacitinib. The chain couples TRBV7-2 to TRBJ2-1; unclear D gene. The CDR3 protein is CASSLRKSSYNEQFF. In DNA, the CDR3 is TGTGCCAGCAGCTTACGGAAGAGCTCCTACAATGAGCAGTTCTTC.